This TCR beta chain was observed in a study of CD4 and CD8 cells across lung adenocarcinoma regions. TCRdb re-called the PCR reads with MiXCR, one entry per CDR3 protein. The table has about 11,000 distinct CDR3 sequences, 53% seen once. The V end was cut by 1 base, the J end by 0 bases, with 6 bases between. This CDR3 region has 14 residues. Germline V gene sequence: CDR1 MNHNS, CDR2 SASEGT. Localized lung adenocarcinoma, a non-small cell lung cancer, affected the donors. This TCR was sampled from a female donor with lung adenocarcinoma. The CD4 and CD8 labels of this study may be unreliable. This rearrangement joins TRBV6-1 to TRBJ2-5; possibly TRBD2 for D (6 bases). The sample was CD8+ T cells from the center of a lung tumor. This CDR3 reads CASSEGLDQETQYF. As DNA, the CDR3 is TGTGCCAGCAGTGAAGGACTAGACCAAGAGACCCAGTACTTC.